This T cell receptor beta chain was observed in a study of human thymus T cells. Germline lookup yields CDR1 ENHRY and CDR2 SYGVKD. The CDR3 extends over 17 amino acids. J was trimmed by 3 bases and V by 4 bases; bases with no gene match: 12. This table comes from immunoSEQ multiplex PCR, and its TCRdb copy is limited to in-frame clones, with some not included. The sample has 45,000 to 50,000 clones; 95% are singletons. This TCR was recovered from a girl less than two years old with a congenital heart defect but otherwise immunologically healthy. The sample taken for sequencing was blood. The chain is built from TRBV10-3 and TRBJ2-3; 8 nucleotides agree with TRBD2. Here the CDR3 DNA reads TGTGCCATCAGTGCCCAGCAGCGGGAGAGGTCAACAGATACGCAGTATTTT. Its protein is CAISAQQRERSTDTQYF.